The sequence of this TCR beta chain was determined in a study of regulatory T cells. V dropped 6 bases and J dropped 1 base, with 15 bases sitting between them. This CDR3 has 15 residues. Germline loops: CDR1 SNHLY, CDR2 FYNNEI. The PCR used 52 TRBV and 13 TRBJ primers. Only in-frame clones appear in the TCRdb table, and some are missing; sequencing was by immunoSEQ multiplex PCR. The sample carries around 15,000 clones, 92% recorded once. The sequencing input was CD8+ T cells sorted from blood. The TCR was taken from a young adult with CD3G deficiency. The chain employs TRBV2 and TRBJ1-1; D may be TRBD1 (6 bases). The chain's CDR3 is CASSPQGVGNTEAFF. CDR3 in DNA: TGTGCCAGCAGCCCACAGGGAGTTGGGAACACTGAAGCTTTCTTT.